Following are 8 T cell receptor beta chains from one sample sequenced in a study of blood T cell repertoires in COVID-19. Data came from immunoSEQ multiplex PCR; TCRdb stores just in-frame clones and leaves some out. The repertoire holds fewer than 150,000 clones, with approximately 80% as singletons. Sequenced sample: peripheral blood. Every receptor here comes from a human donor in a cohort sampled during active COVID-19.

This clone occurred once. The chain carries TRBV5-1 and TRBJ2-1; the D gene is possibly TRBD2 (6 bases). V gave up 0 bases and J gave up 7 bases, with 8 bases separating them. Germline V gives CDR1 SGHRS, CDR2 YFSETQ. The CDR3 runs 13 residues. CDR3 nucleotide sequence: TGCGCCAGCAGCTTGGTAGCGGAGAATGAGCAGTTCTTC. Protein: CASSLVAENEQFF.

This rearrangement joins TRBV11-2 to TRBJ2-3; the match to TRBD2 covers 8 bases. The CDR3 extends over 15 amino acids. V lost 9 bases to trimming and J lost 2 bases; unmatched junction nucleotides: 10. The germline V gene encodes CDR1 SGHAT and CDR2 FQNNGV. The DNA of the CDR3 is TGTGCCAGTCACCCTGGCGGGGGGACCACAGATACGCAGTATTTT. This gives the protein CASHPGGGTTDTQYF.

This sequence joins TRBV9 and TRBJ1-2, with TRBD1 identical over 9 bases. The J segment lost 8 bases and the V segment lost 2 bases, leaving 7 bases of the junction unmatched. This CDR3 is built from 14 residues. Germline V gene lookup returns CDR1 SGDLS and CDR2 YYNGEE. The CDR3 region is CASSVGTGFLGYTF. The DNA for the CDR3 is TGTGCCAGCAGCGTCGGGACAGGGTTTTTAGGCTACACCTTC.

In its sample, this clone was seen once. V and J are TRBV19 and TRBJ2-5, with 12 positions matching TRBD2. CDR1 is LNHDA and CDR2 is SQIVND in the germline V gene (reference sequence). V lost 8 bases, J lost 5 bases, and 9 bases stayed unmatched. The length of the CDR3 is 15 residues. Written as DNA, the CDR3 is TGTGCCAGTGCACCTCTAGCGGGGGGGCTTGAGACCCAGTACTTC. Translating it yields CASAPLAGGLETQYF.

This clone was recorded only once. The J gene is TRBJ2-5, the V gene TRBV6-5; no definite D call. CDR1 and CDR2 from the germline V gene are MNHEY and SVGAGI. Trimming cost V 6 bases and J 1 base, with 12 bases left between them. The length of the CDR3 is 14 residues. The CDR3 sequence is CASRRRAAQETQYF. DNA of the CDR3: TGTGCCAGCAGGCGACGCGCGGCCCAAGAGACCCAGTACTTC.

The CDR3 DNA reads TGTGCCAGTTCCCAGACCAGGGGAGGGCAAGAGACCCAGTACTTC. Protein product: CASSQTRGGQETQYF. V is TRBV19 and J is TRBJ2-5, with a possible D match to TRBD2 (7 bases). The CDR3 spans 15 residues. The V gene lost 8 bases and the J gene lost 2 bases, with 18 bases spanning the gap. The V gene's germline CDR1 is LNHDA and CDR2 SQIVND (reference sequence).

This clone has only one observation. CDR3 region: CASSAGTGGDQPQHF. The CDR3 nucleotides are TGTGCCAGCAGTGCCGGGACAGGGGGTGATCAGCCCCAGCATTTT. This chain connects TRBV5-8 to TRBJ1-5, with 11 bases that match TRBD1. CDR1 and CDR2 (germline): SGHTS, YDEGEE. The CDR3 covers 15 residues. V shed 5 bases and J 5 bases; nucleotides not matched to a gene: 6.

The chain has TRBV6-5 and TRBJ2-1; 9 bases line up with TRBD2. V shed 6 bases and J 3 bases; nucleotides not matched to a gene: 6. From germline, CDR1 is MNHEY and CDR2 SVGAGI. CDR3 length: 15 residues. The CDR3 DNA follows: TGTGCCAGCAGGGGTAGCGGGGGTAGCTACAATGAGCAGTTCTTC. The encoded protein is CASRGSGGSYNEQFF.